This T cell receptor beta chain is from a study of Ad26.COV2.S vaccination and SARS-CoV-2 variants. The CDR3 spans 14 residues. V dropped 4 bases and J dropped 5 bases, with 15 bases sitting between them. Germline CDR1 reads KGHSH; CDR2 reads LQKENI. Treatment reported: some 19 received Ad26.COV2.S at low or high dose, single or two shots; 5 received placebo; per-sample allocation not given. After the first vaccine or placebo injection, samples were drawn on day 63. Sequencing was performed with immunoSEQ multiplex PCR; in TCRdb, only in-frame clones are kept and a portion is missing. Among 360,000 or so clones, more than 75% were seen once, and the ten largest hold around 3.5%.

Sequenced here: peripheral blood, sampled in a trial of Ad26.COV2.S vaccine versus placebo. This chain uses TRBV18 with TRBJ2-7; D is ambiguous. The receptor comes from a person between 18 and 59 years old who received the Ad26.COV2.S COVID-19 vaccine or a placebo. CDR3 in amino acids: CASSRQVEMNEQYF. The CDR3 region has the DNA TGTGCCAGCTCACGGCAGGTAGAGATGAACGAGCAGTACTTC. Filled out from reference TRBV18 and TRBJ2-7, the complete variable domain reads NAGVMQNPRHLVRRRGQEARLRCSPMKGHSHVYWYRQLPEEGLKFMVYLQKENIIDESGMPKERFSAEFPKEGPSILRIQQVVRGDSAAYFCASSRQVEMNEQYFGPGTRLTVT.